A selection of T cell receptor beta chains follows, all from one sample in a study of blood T cell repertoires in COVID-19. The assay was immunoSEQ multiplex PCR, and TCRdb's table has in-frame clones only and misses some. The sample carries around 400,000 clones, roughly 91% recorded once. The specimen sequenced was PBMCs or T cells enriched from blood (not recorded which). The receptors were gathered from a woman in her twenties or thirties who had recovered from COVID-19. The CDR3 runs from the conserved cysteine through the conserved F or W. A D gene is named only where the DNA matches it firmly. Clone size is not always given. Where it is, it says once, few, many or a class for expanded clones.

>NA|TRBJ2-6|NA|TRBV10-3
TGTGCCATCAGTCCAGGGGCTTTCTCTGGGGCCAACGTCCTGACTTTC
CAISPGAFSGANVLTF
>NA|TRBJ1-1|TRBD1|TRBV19
TGTGCCAGTAGACGGACAGGGGCGAACACTGAAGCTTTCTTT
CASRRTGANTEAFF
>NA|TRBJ1-6|TRBD1|TRBV28
TGTGCCAGCAGTTTAGGGGGGACAGGGGATTCACCCCTCCACTTT
CASSLGGTGDSPLHF
>NA|TRBJ2-5|TRBD2|TRBV6-5
TGTGCCAGCAGTTACTACGGGGGGGCGGAGACCCAGTACTTC
CASSYYGGAETQYF
>NA|TRBJ2-7|NA|TRBV4-1
TGCGCCAGCAGCCATATCTCTCCGGGGTACGAGCAGTACTTC
CASSHISPGYEQYF
>NA|TRBJ1-1|NA|TRBV5-4
TGTGCCAGCACCAAACTTACAGCGAACACTGAAGCTTTCTTT
CASTKLTANTEAFF
>NA|TRBJ2-7|NA|TRBV2
TGTGCCAGCAGCCCCCAGGGGCTCGACGAGCAGTACTTC
CASSPQGLDEQYF
>NA|TRBJ1-2|NA|TRBV24-1
TGTGCCACCAGTCCAGGGGAAACAAAAGGCTACACCTTC
CATSPGETKGYTF
>NA|TRBJ2-1|NA|TRBV12-3/TRBV12-4
TGTGCCAGCAGTTTACTTGACTATGAGCAGTTCTTC
CASSLLDYEQFF
>NA|TRBJ1-5|NA|TRBV2
TGTGCCAGCAGTGTGAGTAGCAATCAGCCCCAGCATTTT
CASSVSSNQPQHF
>NA|TRBJ2-1|TRBD2|TRBV9
TGTGCCAGCAGCGTAGGACTAGCGGGGATCAATGAGCAGTTCTTC
CASSVGLAGINEQFF
>NA|TRBJ1-5|NA|TRBV7-5
TGTGCCAGAAGCTGTCAGAAAAGCAATCAGCCCCAGCATTTT
CARSCQKSNQPQHF
>NA|TRBJ1-2|TRBD1|TRBV3-1/TRBV3-2
TGTGCCAGCAGCCAAGCCTGGCAGGGGGATGGCTACACCTTC
CASSQAWQGDGYTF
>NA|TRBJ2-2|NA|TRBV19
TGTGCCAGTAGTATAGGGCGGGTCGGGGAGCTGTTTTTT
CASSIGRVGELFF
>NA|TRBJ1-2|TRBD1|TRBV6-2/TRBV6-3
TGTGCCAGCAGTTACCAAGACAGGGTGTCCACCTATGGCTACACCTTC
CASSYQDRVSTYGYTF
>NA|TRBJ1-6|TRBD1|TRBV5-1
TGCGCCAGCAGCGAAACAGGGGGCCCTAATTCACCCCTCCACTTT
CASSETGGPNSPLHF
>NA|TRBJ1-4|TRBD1|TRBV5-1
TGCGCCAGCAGCTTGTCGAGACAGGGACGTGAAAAACTGTTTTTT
CASSLSRQGREKLFF
>once|TRBJ1-2|NA|TRBV28
TGTGCCAGCAGTAGCGCCCAGGGGATTTTTGATGGCTACACCTTC
CASSSAQGIFDGYTF
>NA|TRBJ2-2|NA|TRBV11-3
TGTGCCAGCAGCGACTATGGAAGGGCCGGGGAGCTGTTTTTT
CASSDYGRAGELFF
>NA|TRBJ1-4|NA|TRBV27
TGTGCCAGCAGCGACGGGACAACTAATGAAAAACTGTTTTTT
CASSDGTTNEKLFF
>NA|TRBJ2-7|TRBD2|TRBV12-5
TGTGCTAGTGGTAGCAGCGGGAAGACCTACGAGCAGTACTTC
CASGSSGKTYEQYF
>NA|TRBJ1-1|NA|TRBV18
TGTGCCAGCTCGGTCGACATGAACACTGAAGCTTTCTTT
CASSVDMNTEAFF
>NA|TRBJ1-1|TRBD1|TRBV15
TGTGCCACCAGCAGCTTCCGGGACAGGGGACGTAACACTGAAGCTTTCTTT
CATSSFRDRGRNTEAFF
>NA|TRBJ1-5|TRBD1|TRBV7-8
TGTGCCAGCAGCACCACCCGGGACAGGGTCCGCAATCAGCCCCAGCATTTT
CASSTTRDRVRNQPQHF
>NA|TRBJ2-5|NA|TRBV7-6
TGTGCCAGCAGCAGCAGCGGCCAAGAGACCCAGTACTTC
CASSSSGQETQYF
>NA|TRBJ2-5|TRBD2|TRBV3-1/TRBV3-2
TGTGCCAGCAGCCAAGATTTGGTGAGCGGGAGTGAGACCCAGTACTTC
CASSQDLVSGSETQYF
>few|TRBJ2-2|NA|TRBV11-3
TGTGCCAGCAGCCCCGACACCGGGGAGCTGTTTTTT
CASSPDTGELFF
>NA|TRBJ1-1|NA|TRBV7-3
TGTGCCAGCAGCTTAATCCGGAACACTGAAGCTTTCTTT
CASSLIRNTEAFF
>NA|TRBJ2-7|NA|TRBV7-9
TGTGCCAGCAGCTTAATGTTACAGGGCGAGCAGTACTTC
CASSLMLQGEQYF
>NA|TRBJ1-1|NA|TRBV28
TGTGCCAGCAGTACCCTAGGGGTGGGGAACACTGAAGCTTTCTTT
CASSTLGVGNTEAFF
>few|TRBJ2-4|TRBD1|TRBV6-2/TRBV6-3
TGTGCCAGCAGTTCGACAGGGGGAGGTAGAAACATTCAGTACTTC
CASSSTGGGRNIQYF
>NA|TRBJ2-5|NA|TRBV6-1
TGTGCCAGCAGTGACCTAGCGACCCAAGAGACCCAGTACTTC
CASSDLATQETQYF
>NA|TRBJ1-5|NA|TRBV10-3
TGTGCCATCGGTTCACAGGGTAAGGTGGGTCAGCCCCAGCATTTT
CAIGSQGKVGQPQHF
>once|TRBJ2-1|TRBD2|TRBV6-2/TRBV6-3
TGTGCCAGCAGTATAGCGGGGTGGAACAATGAGCAGTTCTTC
CASSIAGWNNEQFF
>NA|TRBJ1-1|NA|TRBV28
TGTGCCAGCAGTTCCCCAGCGGGGAGGGCTGAAGCTTTCTTT
CASSSPAGRAEAFF
>few|TRBJ2-7|NA|TRBV15
TGTGCCACCAGCAGAGATGACAGGGAGGTCTACGAGCAGTACTTC
CATSRDDREVYEQYF
>NA|TRBJ1-5|TRBD1|TRBV18
TGTGCCAGCTCACCACGTGGACAGGTCTCTAATCAGCCCCAGCATTTT
CASSPRGQVSNQPQHF
>once|TRBJ1-1|NA|TRBV21-1
TGTGCCAGCTGTGTTAGGGGGAGCACTGAAGCTTTCTTT
CASCVRGSTEAFF
>NA|TRBJ2-5|TRBD2|TRBV7-2
TGTGCCAGCAGCTTAGGGGGCGGGGGACCCTCGTTCGCCCAGTACTTC
CASSLGGGGPSFAQYF
>NA|TRBJ1-3|NA|TRBV30
TGTGCCTGGATGGGGGGTTCTGGAAACACCATATATTTT
CAWMGGSGNTIYF
>NA|TRBJ2-7|NA|TRBV11-2
TGTGCCAGCAGAGAAACTAGGAGGGAGCAGTACTTC
CASRETRREQYF
>once|TRBJ2-2|TRBD2|TRBV10-3
TGTGCCATCAGTGAGCGCTCGCGGACTAGCGGGAGATCCGGGGAGCTGTTTTTT
CAISERSRTSGRSGELFF
>NA|TRBJ1-5|NA|TRBV10-2
TGCGCCAGCAGTGAAGTGGGGGGGCGCTCGGGCCAGCCCCAGCATTTT
CASSEVGGRSGQPQHF
>NA|TRBJ1-1|NA|TRBV18
TGTGCCAGCTCACCACAGGGGTTGAACACTGAAGCTTTCTTT
CASSPQGLNTEAFF
>NA|TRBJ1-1|TRBD1|TRBV18
TGTGCCAGCTCACCACTTCCCGGGACAGAATCTGAAGCTTTCTTT
CASSPLPGTESEAFF
>NA|TRBJ2-7|TRBD2|TRBV30
TGTGCCTGGAGTCCCCCTAGCGGATCTACCTACGAGCAGTACTTC
CAWSPPSGSTYEQYF
>NA|TRBJ2-1|NA|TRBV18
TGTGCCAGCTCAGCCAACCTAAGAGACAATGAGCAGTTCTTC
CASSANLRDNEQFF
>NA|TRBJ2-1|TRBD1|TRBV5-1
TGCGCCAGCAGCGGCGGGACAGGGGACTCCTACAATGAGCAGTTCTTC
CASSGGTGDSYNEQFF
>NA|TRBJ1-2|TRBD1|TRBV18
TGTGCCAGCTCACACCGCGGACAGGGACAAGCTAACTATGGCTACACCTTC
CASSHRGQGQANYGYTF
>NA|TRBJ1-5|NA|TRBV12-3/TRBV12-4
TGTGCCAGCAGCCAGGGTAAGGATCAGCCCCAGCATTTT
CASSQGKDQPQHF
>NA|TRBJ2-6|NA|TRBV5-1
TGCGCCAGCAGCCTACCGACAGTCTCTGGGGCCAACGTCCTGACTTTC
CASSLPTVSGANVLTF
>NA|TRBJ2-7|NA|TRBV5-5
TGTGCCAGCTTTATAAAGATGCTACCCGGGAACCTACAATTGTCCTACGAGCAGTACTTC
CASFIKMLPGNLQLSYEQYF
>NA|TRBJ2-7|TRBD1|TRBV10-3
TGTGCCATCCGGGACAGTCCCTACGAGCAGTACTTC
CAIRDSPYEQYF
>NA|TRBJ1-6|NA|TRBV5-1
TGCGCCAGCACCTTCTACAGTACCTATAATTCACCCCTCCACTTT
CASTFYSTYNSPLHF
>NA|TRBJ1-2|TRBD1|TRBV7-2
TGTGCCAGCAGCTTAGGTCAGGGGGCGGGCTACACCTTC
CASSLGQGAGYTF